Following are 15 T cell receptor beta chains from one sample sequenced in a study of shared clonotypes between healthy human individuals. TCRdb's table, derived via immunoSEQ multiplex PCR, lists solely in-frame clones and lacks some. The data contain about 2.3 million clones, 80% to 95% of them seen just once; the ten biggest clones take up 0.3% to 0.45%. Sequencing was done on a sample of naive CD4+ T cells from PBMCs. Subset reported: CD45RA+ positively selected. The receptors derive from a man between 18 and 35 years old in good health. Some clones in this sample may be carry-over from other donors' samples.

J is TRBJ1-2 and V is TRBV27; TRBD1 is a possible D gene (6 bases). The CDR3 runs 15 residues. Germline lookup yields CDR1 MNHEY and CDR2 SMNVEV (reference sequence). Trimming removed 8 bases from V and 4 bases from J, with 20 bases in between. CDR3 nucleotides: TGTGCCAGCCAACCCGGAGCAGGGGACATCTATGGCTACACCTTC. The encoded protein is CASQPGAGDIYGYTF.

With regard to this clone: Different DNA sequences within this sample yield the same CDR3. This chain joins TRBV20-1 and TRBJ2-7; D might be TRBD2 (6 bases). Germline assignment: CDR1 DFQATT and CDR2 SNEGSKA (reference sequence). The CDR3 consists of 11 residues. V dropped 4 bases and J dropped 3 bases, with 7 bases sitting between them. Here the CDR3 reads CSATTSYEQYF. Written as DNA, the CDR3 is TGCAGTGCTACGACTAGCTACGAGCAGTACTTC.

The CDR3 coding sequence is TGTGCCAGCGCGATCTCCAGGGGCACCGGGGAGCTGTTTTTT. This encodes CASAISRGTGELFF. The chain employs TRBV7-3 and TRBJ2-2, with D possibly TRBD1 on 6 matching bases. Germline-derived CDR1 and CDR2 are SGHTA and FQGTGA. The CDR3 has 14 residues. Trimming shortened V by 8 bases and J by 4 bases, and 14 bases separated the two germline ends.

The rearrangement joins TRBV5-6 to TRBJ2-7, with D possibly TRBD1 on 6 matching bases. CDR1 and CDR2 (germline): SGHDT, YYEEEE. The CDR3 contains 15 residues. V dropped 3 bases and J dropped 2 bases, with 15 bases sitting between them. The CDR3 nucleotides are TGTGCCAGCAGCTCACAGGGCACCAGCGCCTACGAGCAGTACTTC. Its protein is CASSSQGTSAYEQYF.

Of note for this clone: This sample includes further DNA sequences coding for the same CDR3. This chain joins TRBV4-1 and TRBJ2-1; D possibly corresponds to TRBD2 (5 bases). CDR3 size: 13 residues. CDR1 and CDR2 from the germline V gene are MGHRA and YSYEKL. The V end lost 0 bases, the J end lost 7 bases, and 7 bases lay between the germline ends. CDR3 in DNA: TGCGCCAGCAGCCAAGATCCGGGAAATGAGCAGTTCTTC. This translates into CASSQDPGNEQFF.

The V gene is TRBV4-3, the J gene TRBJ2-3; the D is unclear. Deletions cut 0 bases from V and 4 bases from J, with 5 bases between. The CDR3 is made up of 13 amino acids. Germline CDR1 is LGHNA and CDR2 is YSLEER. The CDR3 spells CASSQEPADTQYF. DNA of the CDR3: TGCGCCAGCAGCCAAGAACCCGCAGATACGCAGTATTTT.

This chain links TRBV5-1 with TRBJ2-7, with 7 bases that match TRBD1. This CDR3 is built from 15 residues. The germline V gene encodes CDR1 SGHRS and CDR2 YFSETQ. V dropped 0 bases and J dropped 3; count of bases not matched to a gene: 6. The CDR3 nucleotides read TGCGCCAGCAGCTTGGACGGGACAGATAGCTACGAGCAGTACTTC. Residues: CASSLDGTDSYEQYF.

This clone appeared a few times. The genes are TRBV30 and TRBJ1-5; D is unresolved. V lost 3 bases, J lost 6 bases, and 12 bases lay in between. The CDR3 consists of 13 residues. Per germline, CDR1 GTSNPN and CDR2 SVGIG (reference sequence). The CDR3 DNA follows: TGTGCCTGGAGCCTCACCCTCGGTCAGCCCCAGCATTTT. Residues: CAWSLTLGQPQHF.

J is TRBJ1-2 and V is TRBV27; D call uncertain. Germline lookup yields CDR1 MNHEY and CDR2 SMNVEV (reference sequence). This CDR3 has 12 residues. Trimming pared 8 bases from V and 1 base from J, leaving 8 bases between. The CDR3 region has the DNA TGTGCCAGCCGTAACTATAACTATGGCTACACCTTC. Amino acids: CASRNYNYGYTF.

This clone has just a few counts. The chain combines TRBV5-4 with TRBJ1-2; D is possibly TRBD1 (5 bases). The V and J ends lost 4 bases and 4 bases respectively, with 20 bases between them. CDR3 size: 16 residues. From germline, CDR1 is SGHNT and CDR2 YYREEE (reference sequence). In DNA form, the CDR3 reads TGTGCCAGCAGCCGGGGGGGAGACCTCCCTACCTATGGCTACACCTTC. This translates into CASSRGGDLPTYGYTF.

V gene TRBV6-6 combines with J gene TRBJ2-6; D gene ambiguous. Germline V gene lookup returns CDR1 MNHNY and CDR2 SVGAGI (reference sequence). The CDR3 sequence is 11 residues long. CDR3 nucleotides: TGTGCTCTCCTATGGGCCAACGTCCTGACTTTC. Protein product: CALLWANVLTF.

Concerning this clone: This CDR3 is also generated by other DNA sequences in the sample. This rearrangement joins TRBV5-1 to TRBJ2-7; D might be TRBD2 (6 bases). This CDR3 has 14 amino acids. CDR1 and CDR2 (germline): SGHRS, YFSETQ. V was cut by 4 bases and J by 0 bases, with 11 bases left in between. CDR3 nucleotide sequence: TGCGCCAGCAGCCGGGACTCCAGCTCCTACGAGCAGTACTTC. It translates to CASSRDSSSYEQYF.

V and J are TRBV9 and TRBJ2-1; D unclear. Germline V CDR1 and CDR2: SGDLS, YYNGEE. CDR3 length equals 16 residues. V was cut by 0 bases and J by 4 bases, with 14 bases left in between. CDR3 in amino acids: CASSVAPQMNYNEQFF. The CDR3 coding sequence is TGTGCCAGCAGCGTAGCCCCACAAATGAATTACAATGAGCAGTTCTTC. The full variable domain, with the rest looked up from reference TRBV9 and TRBJ2-1, is DSGVTQTPKHLITATGQRVTLRCSPRSGDLSVYWYQQSLDQGLQFLIQYYNGEERAKGNILERFSAQQFPDLHSELNLSSLELGDSALYFCASSVAPQMNYNEQFFGPGTRLTVL.

The chain recombines TRBV19 with TRBJ2-1; 8 bases map to TRBD2. The CDR3 contains 17 residues. Germline values: CDR1 LNHDA, CDR2 SQIVND (reference sequence). V lost 2 bases, J lost 0 bases, and 6 bases stayed unmatched. Here the CDR3 reads CASSISVAGISYNEQFF. In nucleotides, the CDR3 is TGTGCCAGTAGTATAAGCGTAGCGGGGATCTCCTACAATGAGCAGTTCTTC.

This chain joins TRBV28 and TRBJ1-1; 7 bases map to TRBD1. Germline CDR1 MDHEN, CDR2 SYDVKM. This CDR3 region has 13 residues. V lost 6 bases, J lost 5 bases, and 6 bases stayed unmatched. CDR3 amino acids: CASSPQGMTEAFF. In nucleotides, the CDR3 is TGTGCCAGCAGCCCACAGGGGATGACTGAAGCTTTCTTT.